This TCR beta chain was sequenced for a study of cytomegalovirus exposure and HLA in healthy donors. In the study overall: From HLA-typed donors, an early data release held approximately 85 million unique TCRs.

The PCR employed 60 Vbeta primers together with 13 Jbeta primers. Clones were sequenced by immunoSEQ multiplex PCR, and TCRdb holds only the in-frame ones, with some missing. The data show some 99,000 clones, with about 76% seen just once and around 8% held by the top ten. Comments on this clone: Its target is not known.

General study points: Reportedly, diagnosis of cytomegalovirus status by the classifier showed high specificity and sensitivity. Most sequenced TCRs were rare (though some public TCRs occurred in many donors).

The CDR3 runs to 12 residues. Deletions cut 2 bases from V and 8 bases from J, with 9 bases between. Germline V gives CDR1 SGHRS, CDR2 YFSETQ. This receptor was obtained from a middle-aged man in good health and CMV-seronegative. Material: PBMCs. The chain uses TRBV5-1 and TRBJ2-3; tentatively, D is TRBD2 (6 bases). The chain's CDR3 is CASSLAEGTQYF. The CDR3 region has the DNA TGCGCCAGCAGCTTAGCGGAGGGTACGCAGTATTTT.